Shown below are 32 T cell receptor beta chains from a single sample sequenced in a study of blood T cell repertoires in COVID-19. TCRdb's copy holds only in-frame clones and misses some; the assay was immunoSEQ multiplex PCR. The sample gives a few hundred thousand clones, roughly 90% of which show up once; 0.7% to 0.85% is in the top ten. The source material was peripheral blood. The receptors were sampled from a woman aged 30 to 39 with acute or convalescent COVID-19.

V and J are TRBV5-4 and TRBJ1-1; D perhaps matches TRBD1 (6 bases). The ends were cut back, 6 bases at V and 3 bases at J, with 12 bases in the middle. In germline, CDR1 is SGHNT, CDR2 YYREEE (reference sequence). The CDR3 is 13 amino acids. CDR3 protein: CASKRTDDTEAFF. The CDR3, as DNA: TGTGCCAGCAAGCGGACAGATGACACTGAAGCTTTCTTT.

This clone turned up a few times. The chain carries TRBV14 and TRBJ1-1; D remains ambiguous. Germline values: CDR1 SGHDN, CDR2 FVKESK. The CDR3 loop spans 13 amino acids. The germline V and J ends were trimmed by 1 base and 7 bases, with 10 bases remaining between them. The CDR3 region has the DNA TGTGCCAGCAGCCAAGTTGTCGGGAATGAAGCTTTCTTT. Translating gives CASSQVVGNEAFF.

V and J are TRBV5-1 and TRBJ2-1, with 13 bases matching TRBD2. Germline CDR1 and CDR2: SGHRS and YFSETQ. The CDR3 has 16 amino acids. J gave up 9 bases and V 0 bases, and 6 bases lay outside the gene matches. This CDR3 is CASSLGTSGSRGEQFF. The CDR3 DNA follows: TGCGCCAGCAGCTTGGGGACTAGCGGGAGTAGGGGTGAGCAGTTCTTC. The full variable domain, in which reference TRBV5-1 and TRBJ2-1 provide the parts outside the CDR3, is KAGVTQTPRYLIKTRGQQVTLSCSPISGHRSVSWYQQTPGQGLQFLFEYFSETQRNKGNFPGRFSGRQFSNSRSEMNVSTLELGDSALYLCASSLGTSGSRGEQFFGPGTRLTVL.

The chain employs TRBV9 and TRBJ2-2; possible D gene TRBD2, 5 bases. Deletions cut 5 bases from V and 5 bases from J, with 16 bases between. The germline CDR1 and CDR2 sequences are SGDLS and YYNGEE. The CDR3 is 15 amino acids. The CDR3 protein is CASSQAGGWTGELFF. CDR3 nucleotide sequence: TGTGCCAGCAGTCAAGCCGGAGGATGGACCGGGGAGCTGTTTTTT.

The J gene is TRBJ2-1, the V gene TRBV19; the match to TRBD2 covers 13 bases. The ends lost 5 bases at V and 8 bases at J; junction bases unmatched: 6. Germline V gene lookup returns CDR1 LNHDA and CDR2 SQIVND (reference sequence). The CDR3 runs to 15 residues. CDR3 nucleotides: TGTGCCAGTAGTCCCACTAGCGGGAGGGCCGATGAGCAGTTCTTC. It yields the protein CASSPTSGRADEQFF. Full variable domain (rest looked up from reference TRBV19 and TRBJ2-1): DGGITQSPKYLFRKEGQNVTLSCEQNLNHDAMYWYRQDPGQGLRLIYYSQIVNDFQKGDIAEGYSVSREKKESFPLTVTSAQKNPTAFYLCASSPTSGRADEQFFGPGTRLTVL.

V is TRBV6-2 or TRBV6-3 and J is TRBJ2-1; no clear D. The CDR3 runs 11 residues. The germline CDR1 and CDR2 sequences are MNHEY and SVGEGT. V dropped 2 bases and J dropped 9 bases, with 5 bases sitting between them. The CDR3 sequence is CASSYDFEQFF. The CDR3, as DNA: TGTGCCAGCAGTTACGACTTTGAGCAGTTCTTC.

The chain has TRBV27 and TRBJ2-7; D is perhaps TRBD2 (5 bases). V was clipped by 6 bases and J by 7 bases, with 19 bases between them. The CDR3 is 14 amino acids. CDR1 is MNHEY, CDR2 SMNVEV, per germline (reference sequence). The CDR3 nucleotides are TGTGCCAGCAGAGACGGGTATCTATCGGGGGAGCAGTACTTC. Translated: CASRDGYLSGEQYF.

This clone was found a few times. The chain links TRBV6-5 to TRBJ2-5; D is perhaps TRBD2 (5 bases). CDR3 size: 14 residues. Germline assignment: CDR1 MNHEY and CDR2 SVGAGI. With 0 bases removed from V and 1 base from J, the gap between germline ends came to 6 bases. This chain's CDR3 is CASSYSRVQETQYF. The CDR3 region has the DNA TGTGCCAGCAGTTACTCGAGGGTCCAAGAGACCCAGTACTTC.

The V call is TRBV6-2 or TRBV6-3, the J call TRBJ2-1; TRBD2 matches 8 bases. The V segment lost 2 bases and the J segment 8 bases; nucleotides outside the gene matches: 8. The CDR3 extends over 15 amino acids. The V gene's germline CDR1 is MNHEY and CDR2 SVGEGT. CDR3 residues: CASSYLFRAGDEQFF. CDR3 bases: TGTGCCAGCAGTTACCTATTTCGAGCGGGAGATGAGCAGTTCTTC.

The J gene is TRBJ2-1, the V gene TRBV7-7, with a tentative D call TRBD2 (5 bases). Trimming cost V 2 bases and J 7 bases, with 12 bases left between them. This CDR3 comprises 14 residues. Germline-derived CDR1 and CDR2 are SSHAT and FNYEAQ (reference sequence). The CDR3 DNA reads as TGTGCCAGCAGCTTACCTGGGAGTGGTAATGAGCAGTTCTTC. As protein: CASSLPGSGNEQFF.

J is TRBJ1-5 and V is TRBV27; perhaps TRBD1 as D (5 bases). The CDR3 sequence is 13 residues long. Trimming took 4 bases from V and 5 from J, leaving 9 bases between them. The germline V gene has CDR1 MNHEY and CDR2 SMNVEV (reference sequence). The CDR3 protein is CASSWGVHQPQHF. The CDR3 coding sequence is TGTGCCAGCAGTTGGGGGGTCCATCAGCCCCAGCATTTT.

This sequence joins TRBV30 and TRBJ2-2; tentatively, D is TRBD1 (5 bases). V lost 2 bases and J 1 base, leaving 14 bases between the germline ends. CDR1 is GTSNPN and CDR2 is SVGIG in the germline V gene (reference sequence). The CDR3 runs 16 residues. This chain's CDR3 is CAWSLRGPMNTGELFF. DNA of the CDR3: TGTGCCTGGAGTCTAAGGGGCCCGATGAACACCGGGGAGCTGTTTTTT. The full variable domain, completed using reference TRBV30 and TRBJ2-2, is SQTIHQWPATLVQPVGSPLSLECTVEGTSNPNLYWYRQAAGRGLQLLFYSVGIGQISSEVPQNLSASRPQDRQFILSSKKLLLSDSGFYLCAWSLRGPMNTGELFFGEGSRLTVL.

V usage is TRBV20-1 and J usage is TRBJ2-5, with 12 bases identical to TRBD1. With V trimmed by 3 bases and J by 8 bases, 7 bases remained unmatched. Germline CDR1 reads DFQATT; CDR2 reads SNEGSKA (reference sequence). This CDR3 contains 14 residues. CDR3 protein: CSASSGTGGETQYF. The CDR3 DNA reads TGCAGTGCTAGTTCCGGGACAGGGGGCGAAACCCAGTACTTC.

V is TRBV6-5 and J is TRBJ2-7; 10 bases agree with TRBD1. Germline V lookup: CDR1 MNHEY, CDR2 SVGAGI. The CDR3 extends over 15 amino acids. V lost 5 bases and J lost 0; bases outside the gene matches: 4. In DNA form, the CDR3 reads TGTGCCAGCAGTCCGGGACAGGGGAGCTCCTACGAGCAGTACTTC. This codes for CASSPGQGSSYEQYF.

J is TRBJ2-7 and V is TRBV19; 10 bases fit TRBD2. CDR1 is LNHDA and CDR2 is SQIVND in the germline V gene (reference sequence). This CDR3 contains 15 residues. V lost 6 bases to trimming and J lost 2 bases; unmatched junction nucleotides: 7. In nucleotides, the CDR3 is TGTGCCAGTAGACCAAGCGGGAGGGCCGCCTACGAGCAGTACTTC. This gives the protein CASRPSGRAAYEQYF. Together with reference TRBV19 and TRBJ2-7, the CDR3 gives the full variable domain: DGGITQSPKYLFRKEGQNVTLSCEQNLNHDAMYWYRQDPGQGLRLIYYSQIVNDFQKGDIAEGYSVSREKKESFPLTVTSAQKNPTAFYLCASRPSGRAAYEQYFGPGTRLTVT.

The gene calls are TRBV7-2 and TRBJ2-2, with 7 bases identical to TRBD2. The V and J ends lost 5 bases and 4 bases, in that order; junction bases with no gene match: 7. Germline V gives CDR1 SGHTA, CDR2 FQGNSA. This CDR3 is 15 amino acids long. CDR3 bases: TGTGCCAGCAGCGCGGCGGGGGTAGTCACCGGGGAGCTGTTTTTT. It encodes CASSAAGVVTGELFF.

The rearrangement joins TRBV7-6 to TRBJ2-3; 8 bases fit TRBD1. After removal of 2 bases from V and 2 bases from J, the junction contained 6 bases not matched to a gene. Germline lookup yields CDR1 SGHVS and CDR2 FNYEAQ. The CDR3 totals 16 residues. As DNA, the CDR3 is TGTGCCAGCAGCTTATTGACAGGGGTCGACACAGATACGCAGTATTTT. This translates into CASSLLTGVDTDTQYF.

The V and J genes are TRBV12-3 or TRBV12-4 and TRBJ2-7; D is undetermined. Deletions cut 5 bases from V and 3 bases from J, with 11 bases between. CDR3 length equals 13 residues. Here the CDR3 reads CASSPTVYYEQYF. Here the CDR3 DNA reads TGTGCCAGCAGTCCAACAGTATACTACGAGCAGTACTTC.

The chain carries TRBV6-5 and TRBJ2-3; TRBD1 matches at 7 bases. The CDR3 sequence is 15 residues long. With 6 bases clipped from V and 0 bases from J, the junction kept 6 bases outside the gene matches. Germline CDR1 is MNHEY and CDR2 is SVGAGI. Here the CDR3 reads CASRGRTGSTDTQYF. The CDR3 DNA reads TGTGCCAGCAGGGGCCGGACAGGCAGCACAGATACGCAGTATTTT.

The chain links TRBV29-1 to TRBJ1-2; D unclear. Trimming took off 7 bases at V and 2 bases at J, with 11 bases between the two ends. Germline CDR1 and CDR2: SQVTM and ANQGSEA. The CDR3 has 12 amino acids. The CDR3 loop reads CSAIDKNYGYTF. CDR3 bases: TGCAGCGCTATTGACAAGAACTATGGCTACACCTTC.

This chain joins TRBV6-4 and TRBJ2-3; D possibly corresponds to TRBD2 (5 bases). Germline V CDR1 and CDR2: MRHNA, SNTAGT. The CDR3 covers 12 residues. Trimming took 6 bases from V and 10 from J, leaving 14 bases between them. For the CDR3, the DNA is TGTGCCAGCAGGGGAGCCTTCGAAGCGCAGTATTTT. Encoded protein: CASRGAFEAQYF.

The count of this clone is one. CDR3 protein: CASSLQVIAKNIQYF. In DNA form, the CDR3 reads TGTGCCAGCAGCCTGCAGGTCATAGCCAAAAACATTCAGTACTTC. This sequence joins TRBV3-1 (or the pseudogene TRBV3-2) and TRBJ2-4; D unresolved. The CDR3 spans 15 residues. Deletions cut 4 bases from V and 0 bases from J, with 10 bases between. In germline, CDR1 is LGHDT, CDR2 YNNKEL (reference sequence).

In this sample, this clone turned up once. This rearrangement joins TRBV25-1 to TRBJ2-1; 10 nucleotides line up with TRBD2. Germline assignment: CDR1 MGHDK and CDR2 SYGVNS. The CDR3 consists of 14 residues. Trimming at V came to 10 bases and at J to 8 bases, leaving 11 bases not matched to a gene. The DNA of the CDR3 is TGTGCCACCCAAGGAGGACTAGCGGTCGATGAGCAGTTCTTC. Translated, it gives CATQGGLAVDEQFF.

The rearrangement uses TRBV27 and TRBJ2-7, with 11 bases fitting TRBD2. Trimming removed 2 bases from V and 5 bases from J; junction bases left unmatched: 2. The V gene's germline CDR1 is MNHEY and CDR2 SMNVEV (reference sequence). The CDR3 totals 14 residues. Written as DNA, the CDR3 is TGTGCCAGCAGTTTACTAGCGGGAGGCAACGAGCAGTACTTC. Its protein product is CASSLLAGGNEQYF.

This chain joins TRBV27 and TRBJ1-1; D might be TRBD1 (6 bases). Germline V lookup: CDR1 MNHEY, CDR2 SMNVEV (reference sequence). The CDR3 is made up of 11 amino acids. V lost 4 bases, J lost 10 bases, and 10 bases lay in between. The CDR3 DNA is TGTGCCAGCAGTTCAGGGGATCGAGCTTTCTTT. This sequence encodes CASSSGDRAFF.

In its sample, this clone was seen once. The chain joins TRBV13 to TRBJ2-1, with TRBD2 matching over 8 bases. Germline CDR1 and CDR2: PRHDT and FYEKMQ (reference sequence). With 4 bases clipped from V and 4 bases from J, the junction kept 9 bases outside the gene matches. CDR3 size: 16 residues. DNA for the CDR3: TGTGCCAGCAGCTGGAAACTAGCGGACTCTTACAATGAGCAGTTCTTC. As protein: CASSWKLADSYNEQFF.

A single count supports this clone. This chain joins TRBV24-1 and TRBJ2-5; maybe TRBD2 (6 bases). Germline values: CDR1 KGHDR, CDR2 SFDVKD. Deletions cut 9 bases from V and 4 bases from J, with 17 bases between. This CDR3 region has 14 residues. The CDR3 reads CATGHRRGGETQYF. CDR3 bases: TGTGCCACCGGACATCGAAGGGGAGGAGAGACCCAGTACTTC.

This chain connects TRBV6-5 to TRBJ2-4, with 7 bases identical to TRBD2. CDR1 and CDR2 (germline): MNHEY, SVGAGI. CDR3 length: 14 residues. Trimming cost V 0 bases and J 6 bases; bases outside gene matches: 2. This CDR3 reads CASSYSGGGNIQYF. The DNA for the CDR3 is TGTGCCAGCAGTTACTCGGGGGGGGGAAACATTCAGTACTTC.

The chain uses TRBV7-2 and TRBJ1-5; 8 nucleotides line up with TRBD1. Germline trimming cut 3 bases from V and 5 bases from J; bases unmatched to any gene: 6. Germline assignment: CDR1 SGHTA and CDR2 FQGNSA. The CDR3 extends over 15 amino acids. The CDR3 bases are TGTGCCAGCAGCTTCGGACAGGGCTACTATCAGCCCCAGCATTTT. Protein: CASSFGQGYYQPQHF.

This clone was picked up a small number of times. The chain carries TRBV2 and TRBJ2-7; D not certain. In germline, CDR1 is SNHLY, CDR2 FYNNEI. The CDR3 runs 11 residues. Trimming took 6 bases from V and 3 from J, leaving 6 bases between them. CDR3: CASSLLYEQYF. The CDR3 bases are TGTGCCAGCAGCCTCCTCTACGAGCAGTACTTC. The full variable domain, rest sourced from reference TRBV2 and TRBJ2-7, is EPEVTQTPSHQVTQMGQEVILRCVPISNHLYFYWYRQILGQKVEFLVSFYNNEISEKSEIFDDQFSVERPDGSNFTLKIRSTKLEDSAMYFCASSLLYEQYFGPGTRLTVT.

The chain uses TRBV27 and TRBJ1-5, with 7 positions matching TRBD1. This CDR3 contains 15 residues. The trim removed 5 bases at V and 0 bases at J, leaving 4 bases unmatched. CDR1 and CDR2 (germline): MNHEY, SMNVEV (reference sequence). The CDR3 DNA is TGTGCCAGCAGTATGGGACAGCCTAGCAATCAGCCCCAGCATTTT. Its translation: CASSMGQPSNQPQHF.

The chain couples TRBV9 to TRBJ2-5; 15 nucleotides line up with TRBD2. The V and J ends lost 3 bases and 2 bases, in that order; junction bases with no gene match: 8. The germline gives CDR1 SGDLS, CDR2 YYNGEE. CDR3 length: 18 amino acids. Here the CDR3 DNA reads TGTGCCAGCAGCGACGGGACTAGCGGGAGGAACCATCAAGAGACCCAGTACTTC. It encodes CASSDGTSGRNHQETQYF.